A selection of T cell receptor beta chains follows, all from one sample in a study of vaccination and CD4 T cells after COVID-19. These TCRs' antigens remain unknown. Each CDR3 protein is one row after TCRdb ran MiXCR on the PCR reads. The sample carries approximately 9,300 distinct CDR3 sequences, roughly 60% recorded once. The sample consisted of CD4+ T cells from blood, cultured in vitro. The receptors shown here come from a human donor who had recovered from COVID-19. The CDR3 runs from the conserved cysteine through the conserved F or W. Fields, in order: CDR3 length, J gene, V gene, D gene, clone size, CDR3 protein, CDR3 DNA. The D gene is left open where the match is weak. The size of a clone is reported for some rows only, either as once, few or many, or as a class for expanded clones.

11	TRBJ2-7	TRBV28	-	once	CASRLDYEQYF	TGTGCCAGCCGACTAGACTACGAGCAGTACTTC
13	TRBJ1-5	TRBV19	TRBD1	few	CASSYRGGQPQHF	TGTGCCAGTAGTTACAGGGGAGGGCAGCCCCAGCATTTT
13	TRBJ1-2	TRBV20-1	-	few	CSARGEGQGGYTF	TGCAGTGCTAGAGGGGAGGGGCAGGGTGGCTACACCTTC
16	TRBJ2-3	TRBV20-1	TRBD2	-	CSARDRGGRRADTQYF	TGCAGTGCTAGAGATCGGGGGGGGAGGCGGGCAGATACGCAGTATTTT
15	TRBJ1-2	TRBV15	-	few	CATSRDRAALYGYTF	TGTGCCACCAGCAGAGATCGGGCGGCCCTTTATGGCTACACCTTC
16	TRBJ2-1	TRBV9	-	-	CASSVGYRAGHNEQFF	TGTGCCAGCAGCGTAGGTTACCGGGCCGGACACAATGAGCAGTTCTTC
12	TRBJ2-7	TRBV20-1	TRBD2	-	CSAPGGSYEQYF	TGCAGTGCTCCCGGGGGGTCCTACGAGCAGTACTTC
14	TRBJ2-3	TRBV24-1	-	few	CATSDPGRTDTQYF	TGTGCCACCAGTGATCCCGGACGCACAGATACGCAGTATTTT
15	TRBJ2-3	TRBV6-5	TRBD1	-	CASSWDRGYTDTQYF	TGTGCCAGCAGTTGGGACAGGGGTTACACAGATACGCAGTATTTT
17	TRBJ2-3	TRBV19	TRBD2	-	CASSRGTSGRTTDTQYF	TGTGCCAGTAGTAGGGGCACTAGCGGGAGGACCACAGATACGCAGTATTTT
14	TRBJ2-5	TRBV7-3	-	-	CASSLKGQGETQYF	TGTGCCAGCAGCTTGAAGGGGCAGGGTGAGACCCAGTACTTC
15	TRBJ1-3	TRBV5-6	TRBD1	-	CASSRDRGGGNTIYF	TGTGCCAGCAGTCGGGACAGGGGTGGTGGAAACACCATATATTTT
14	TRBJ1-4	TRBV20-1	-	-	CSASVRAPYEKLFF	TGCAGTGCTAGTGTGAGGGCCCCCTATGAAAAACTGTTTTTT
13	TRBJ1-2	TRBV10-3	-	-	CAISPDGRGGYTF	TGTGCCATCAGCCCGGACGGTCGTGGGGGCTACACCTTC
14	TRBJ1-1	TRBV12-3/TRBV12-4	-	-	CASSVRPENTEAFF	TGTGCCAGCAGTGTCCGGCCCGAGAACACTGAAGCTTTCTTT
12	TRBJ1-1	TRBV11-2	-	-	CASSLVRNSAFF	TGTGCCAGCAGCTTAGTCCGGAATTCGGCTTTCTTT
16	TRBJ2-7	TRBV27	TRBD2	-	CASSALAGGLNYEQYF	TGTGCCAGCAGTGCACTAGCGGGGGGGTTGAACTACGAGCAGTACTTC
17	TRBJ1-3	TRBV19	TRBD1	few	CATRDSTVPSSGNTIYF	TGTGCCACCCGGGACAGCACAGTCCCGAGCTCTGGAAACACCATATATTTT
12	TRBJ1-2	TRBV5-4	TRBD1	-	CASSPKGQGGTF	TGTGCCAGCAGCCCAAAGGGGCAGGGGGGCACCTTC
14	TRBJ1-2	TRBV12-3/TRBV12-4	TRBD1	-	CASSFDRGVSRYTF	TGTGCCAGCAGTTTCGACAGGGGGGTGAGTCGCTACACCTTC
17	TRBJ2-2	TRBV11-2	-	-	CASSFGTWDQHTGELFF	TGTGCCAGCAGCTTTGGAACGTGGGACCAACATACCGGGGAGCTGTTTTTT
15	TRBJ2-1	TRBV11-3	TRBD2	-	CASRGLAGSGNEQFF	TGTGCCAGCAGGGGACTAGCGGGGAGTGGCAATGAGCAGTTCTTC
14	TRBJ1-5	TRBV20-1	TRBD1	few	CSGTGGAGNQPQHF	TGCAGTGGGACAGGGGGCGCAGGCAATCAGCCCCAGCATTTT
15	TRBJ1-5	TRBV2	TRBD1	-	CASSTGTGGSQPQHF	TGTGCCAGCAGTACCGGGACAGGGGGCTCTCAGCCCCAGCATTTT
14	TRBJ1-2	TRBV6-5	-	-	CASSYLDANYGYTF	TGTGCCAGCAGTTACTTGGACGCAAACTATGGCTACACCTTC
14	TRBJ2-3	TRBV11-3	-	-	CASNLGGFADTQYF	TGTGCCAGCAACTTAGGGGGTTTTGCAGATACGCAGTATTTT
15	TRBJ2-6	TRBV6-1	-	few	CASSENRVGANVLTF	TGTGCCAGCAGTGAGAACAGGGTCGGGGCCAACGTCCTGACTTTC
16	TRBJ2-7	TRBV2	-	-	CASSRMGGTPGVEQYF	TGTGCCAGCAGTCGAATGGGTGGGACGCCGGGGGTCGAGCAGTACTTC
15	TRBJ2-3	TRBV6-5	TRBD1	-	CASSLRRQGTDTQYF	TGTGCCAGCAGTTTACGGAGACAGGGGACAGATACGCAGTATTTT
12	TRBJ2-1	TRBV6-1	-	-	CASSADKREQFF	TGTGCCAGCAGTGCCGATAAGAGGGAGCAGTTCTTC
13	TRBJ1-2	TRBV7-8	-	-	CASSSRQSYGYTF	TGTGCCAGCAGCTCCCGACAGAGCTATGGCTACACCTTC